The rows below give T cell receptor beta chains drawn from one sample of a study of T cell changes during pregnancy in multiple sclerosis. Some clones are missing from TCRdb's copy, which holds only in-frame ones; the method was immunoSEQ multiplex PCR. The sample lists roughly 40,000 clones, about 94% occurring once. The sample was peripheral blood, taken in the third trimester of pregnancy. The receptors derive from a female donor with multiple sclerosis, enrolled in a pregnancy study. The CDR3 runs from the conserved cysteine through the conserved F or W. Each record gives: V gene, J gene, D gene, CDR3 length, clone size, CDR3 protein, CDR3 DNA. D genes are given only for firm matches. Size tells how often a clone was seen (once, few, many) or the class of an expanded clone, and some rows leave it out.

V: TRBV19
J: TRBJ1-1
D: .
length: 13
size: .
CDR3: CASSDTVNTEAFF
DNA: TGTGCCAGTAGTGATACGGTGAACACTGAAGCTTTCTTT

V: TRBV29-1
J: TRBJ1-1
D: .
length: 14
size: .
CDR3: CSVGSGTGRTEAFF
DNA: TGCAGCGTTGGAAGCGGCACCGGAAGGACTGAAGCTTTCTTT

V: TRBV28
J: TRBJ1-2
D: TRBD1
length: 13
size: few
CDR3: CASRGTAYYGYTF
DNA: TGTGCCAGCAGAGGGACAGCCTACTATGGCTACACCTTC

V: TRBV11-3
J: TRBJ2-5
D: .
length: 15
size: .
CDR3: CASSLSGGGGETQYF
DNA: TGTGCCAGCAGCTTATCGGGTGGGGGAGGAGAGACCCAGTACTTC

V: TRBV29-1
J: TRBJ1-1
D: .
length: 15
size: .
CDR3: CSVEEVRGLVTEAFF
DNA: TGCAGCGTTGAAGAAGTGAGAGGGCTGGTAACTGAAGCTTTCTTT

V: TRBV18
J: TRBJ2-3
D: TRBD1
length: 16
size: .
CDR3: CASSPFGTGNTDTQYF
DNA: TGTGCCAGCTCACCGTTCGGGACAGGCAACACAGATACGCAGTATTTT

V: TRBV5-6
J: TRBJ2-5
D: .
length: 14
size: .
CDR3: CASRTGMYQETQYF
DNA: TGTGCCAGCAGGACAGGAATGTACCAAGAGACCCAGTACTTC

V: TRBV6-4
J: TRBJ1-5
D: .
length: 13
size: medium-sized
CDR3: CASSEGANQPQHF
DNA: TGTGCCAGCAGTGAGGGGGCAAATCAGCCCCAGCATTTT

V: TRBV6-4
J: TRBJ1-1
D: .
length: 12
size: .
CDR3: CASSHRRTEAFF
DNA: TGTGCCAGCAGCCACCGTCGGACTGAAGCTTTCTTT

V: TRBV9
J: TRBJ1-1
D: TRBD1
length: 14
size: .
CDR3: CASSAGQGNTEAFF
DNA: TGTGCCAGCAGCGCCGGACAGGGAAACACTGAAGCTTTCTTT

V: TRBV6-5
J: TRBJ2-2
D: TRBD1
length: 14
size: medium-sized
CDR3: CASMVTGDTGELFF
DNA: TGTGCCAGCATGGTGACAGGGGACACCGGGGAGCTGTTTTTT

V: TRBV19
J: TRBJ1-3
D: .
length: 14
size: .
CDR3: CASSARGIGNTIYF
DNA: TGTGCCAGTAGTGCCCGGGGGATCGGGAACACCATATATTTT

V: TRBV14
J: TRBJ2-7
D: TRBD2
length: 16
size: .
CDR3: CASSPRGAGGSYEQYF
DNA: TGTGCCAGCAGCCCGCGGGGGGCGGGGGGCTCCTACGAGCAGTACTTC

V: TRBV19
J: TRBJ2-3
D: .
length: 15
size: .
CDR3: CASSDWDTGTDTQYF
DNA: TGTGCCAGTAGCGACTGGGACACGGGCACAGATACGCAGTATTTT

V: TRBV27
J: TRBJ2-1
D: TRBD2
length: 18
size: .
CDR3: CASSSRAGLSSSYNEQFF
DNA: TGTGCCAGCAGTTCCCGGGCGGGACTATCTAGCTCCTACAATGAGCAGTTCTTC

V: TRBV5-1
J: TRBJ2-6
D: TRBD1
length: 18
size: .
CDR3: CASSPGQAKSSGANVLTF
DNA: TGCGCCAGCAGCCCCGGACAGGCGAAAAGCTCTGGGGCCAACGTCCTGACTTTC

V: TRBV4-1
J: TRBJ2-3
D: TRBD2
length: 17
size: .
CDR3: CASSQGSSGRAGDTQYF
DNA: TGCGCCAGCAGCCAAGGGTCTAGCGGGAGGGCCGGAGATACGCAGTATTTT

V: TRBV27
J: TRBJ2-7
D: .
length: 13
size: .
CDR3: CASSWGDGYEQYF
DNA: TGTGCCAGCAGTTGGGGGGACGGATACGAGCAGTACTTC

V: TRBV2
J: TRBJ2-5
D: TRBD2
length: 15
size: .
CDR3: CASSEGTSGIETQYF
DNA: TGTGCCAGCAGTGAAGGGACTAGCGGGATAGAGACCCAGTACTTC

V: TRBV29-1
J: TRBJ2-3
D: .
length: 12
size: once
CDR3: CSVVDFTDTQYF
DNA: TGCAGCGTTGTTGACTTCACAGATACGCAGTATTTT

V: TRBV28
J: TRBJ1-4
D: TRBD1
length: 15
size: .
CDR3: CASSRGQGLHEKLFF
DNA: TGTGCCAGCAGTCGAGGACAGGGATTACATGAAAAACTGTTTTTT

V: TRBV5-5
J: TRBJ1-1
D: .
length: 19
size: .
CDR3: CASSLTWRVRLRENTEAFF
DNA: TGTGCCAGCAGCTTAACCTGGAGGGTGAGGTTGCGAGAGAACACTGAAGCTTTCTTT

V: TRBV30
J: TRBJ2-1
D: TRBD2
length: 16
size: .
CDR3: CAWSAGLAGGSYEQFF
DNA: TGTGCCTGGAGTGCCGGACTAGCGGGAGGGTCGTATGAGCAGTTCTTC

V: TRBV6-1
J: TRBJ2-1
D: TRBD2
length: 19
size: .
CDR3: CASSEARAFSGGPLNEQFF
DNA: TGTGCCAGCAGTGAAGCTCGGGCCTTTTCGGGAGGGCCTCTCAATGAGCAGTTCTTC

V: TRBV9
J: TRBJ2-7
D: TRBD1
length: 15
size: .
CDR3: CASSVATGQPYEQYF
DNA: TGTGCCAGCAGCGTTGCAACGGGACAGCCCTACGAGCAGTACTTC

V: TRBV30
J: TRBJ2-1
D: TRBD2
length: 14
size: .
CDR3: CAWLPSGGYNEQFF
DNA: TGTGCCTGGCTCCCTAGCGGGGGGTACAATGAGCAGTTCTTC

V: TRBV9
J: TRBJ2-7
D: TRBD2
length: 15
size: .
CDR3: CASSVGPSGPYEQYF
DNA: TGTGCCAGCAGCGTAGGGCCTAGCGGGCCCTACGAGCAGTACTTC

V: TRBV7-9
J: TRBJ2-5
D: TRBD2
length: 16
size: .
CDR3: CASSSGLAGGPGTQYF
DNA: TGTGCCAGCAGCTCGGGACTAGCGGGGGGACCAGGGACCCAGTACTTC

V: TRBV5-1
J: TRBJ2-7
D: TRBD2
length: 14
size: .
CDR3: CASSKIAGTYEQYF
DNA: TGCGCCAGCAGTAAAATAGCGGGCACCTACGAGCAGTACTTC

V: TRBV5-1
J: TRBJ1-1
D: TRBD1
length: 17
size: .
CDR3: CASTPKPGQGKNTEAFF
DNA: TGCGCCAGCACACCAAAACCGGGACAGGGTAAGAACACTGAAGCTTTCTTT

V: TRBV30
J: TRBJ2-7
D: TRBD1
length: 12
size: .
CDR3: CAWSHGTDEQYF
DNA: TGTGCCTGGAGTCATGGGACAGACGAGCAGTACTTC

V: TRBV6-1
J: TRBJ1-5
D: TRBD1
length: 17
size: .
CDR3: CASSEKTGGWGNQPQHF
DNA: TGTGCCAGCAGTGAAAAGACAGGGGGCTGGGGCAATCAGCCCCAGCATTTT

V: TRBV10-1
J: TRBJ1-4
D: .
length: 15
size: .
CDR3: CASRGRQITNEKLFF
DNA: TGCGCCAGCAGGGGCCGACAGATCACCAATGAAAAACTGTTTTTT

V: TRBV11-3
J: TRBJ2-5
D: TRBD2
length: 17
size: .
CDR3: CASSPWGGGGAEETQYF
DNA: TGTGCCAGCAGCCCATGGGGCGGCGGGGGGGCAGAAGAGACCCAGTACTTC

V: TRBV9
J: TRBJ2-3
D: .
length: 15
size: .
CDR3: CASSVAGEWTDTQYF
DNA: TGTGCCAGCAGCGTAGCGGGAGAATGGACAGATACGCAGTATTTT

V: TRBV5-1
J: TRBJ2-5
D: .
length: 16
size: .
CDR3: CASSLGTVGMGETQYF
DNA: TGCGCCAGCAGCTTGGGGACGGTCGGGATGGGTGAGACCCAGTACTTC

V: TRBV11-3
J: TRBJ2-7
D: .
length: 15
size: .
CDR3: CASSLDPQGSYEQYF
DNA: TGTGCCAGCAGCTTAGATCCCCAGGGGAGCTACGAGCAGTACTTC

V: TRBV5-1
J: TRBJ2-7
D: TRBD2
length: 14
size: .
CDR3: CASSLGGGVYEQYF
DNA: TGCGCCAGCAGCTTAGGCGGGGGAGTCTACGAGCAGTACTTC

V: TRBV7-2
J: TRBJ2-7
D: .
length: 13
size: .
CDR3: CASSPLRVHEQYF
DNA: TGTGCCAGCAGCCCACTCAGGGTCCACGAGCAGTACTTC

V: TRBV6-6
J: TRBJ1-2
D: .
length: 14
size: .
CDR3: CASSYSEGNYGYTF
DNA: TGTGCCAGCAGTTACTCAGAGGGTAACTATGGCTACACCTTC

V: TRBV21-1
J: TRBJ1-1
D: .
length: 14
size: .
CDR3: CASSKFRQGAEAFF
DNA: TGTGCCAGCAGCAAATTTCGACAGGGCGCTGAAGCTTTCTTT

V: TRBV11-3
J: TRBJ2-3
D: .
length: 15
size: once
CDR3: CASTRGTLSTDTQYF
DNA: TGTGCCAGCACTCGAGGGACTCTTAGTACAGATACGCAGTATTTT

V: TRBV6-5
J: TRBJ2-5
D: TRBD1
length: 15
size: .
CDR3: CATWTSGGWGETQYF
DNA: TGTGCCACCTGGACCTCAGGGGGATGGGGGGAGACCCAGTACTTC

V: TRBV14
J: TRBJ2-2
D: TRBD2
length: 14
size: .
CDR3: CASSQVGGTGELFF
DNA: TGTGCCAGCAGCCAGGTGGGAGGGACCGGGGAGCTGTTTTTT

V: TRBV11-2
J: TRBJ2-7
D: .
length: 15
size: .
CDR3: CASSLWAQKGYEQYF
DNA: TGTGCCAGCAGCTTATGGGCCCAGAAAGGCTACGAGCAGTACTTC

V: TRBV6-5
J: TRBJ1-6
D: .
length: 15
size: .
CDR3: CASSYGQLRNSPLHF
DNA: TGTGCCAGCAGTTATGGACAGCTCCGAAATTCACCCCTCCACTTT